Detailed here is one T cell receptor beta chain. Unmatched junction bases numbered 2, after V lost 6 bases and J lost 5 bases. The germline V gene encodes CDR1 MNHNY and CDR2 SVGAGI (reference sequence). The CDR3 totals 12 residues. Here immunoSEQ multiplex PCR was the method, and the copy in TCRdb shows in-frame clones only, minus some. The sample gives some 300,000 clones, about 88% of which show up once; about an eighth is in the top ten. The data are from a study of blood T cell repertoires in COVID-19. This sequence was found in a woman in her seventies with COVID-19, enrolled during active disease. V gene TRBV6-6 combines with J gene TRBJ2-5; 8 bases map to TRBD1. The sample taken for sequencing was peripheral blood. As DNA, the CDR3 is TGTGCCAGCAGCTGGACAGGGGAGACCCAGTACTTC. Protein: CASSWTGETQYF.